This T cell receptor beta chain was profiled in a study of glioma-infiltrating T cells. Study-wide results and limits: Non-neoplastic patients had below-expected tissue-blood divergence, while all gliomas exceeded expectation. Only very few CDR3 sequences appeared in both tissue and blood.

The table lists this clonotype with many counts. Antigen specificity is unknown. One junction end does not reproduce the germline sequence, and a read error may be involved. TCR alpha and beta CDR3 regions were amplified from RNA using iRepertoire nested multiplex PCR. Input was roughly 95-450 ng of tissue mRNA or PBMC total RNA. TCRdb fed the multiplex PCR reads into MiXCR, producing one record per CDR3 protein. The data contain some 180,000 distinct CDR3 sequences, 32% of them singletons. The sequence was collected from a human donor with low-grade glioma or glioblastoma, undergoing nonglioma brain surgery, or in good health (not recorded which). Sequenced material: glioma tissue, nonneoplastic brain tissue, or PBMCs (not recorded which).

The CDR3, as DNA: TGTGCCAGCGGTGATGAGCAGTTCTTC. Protein: CASGDEQFF. V gene TRBV2 combines with J gene TRBJ2-1; D call uncertain. CDR1 is SNHLY and CDR2 is FYNNEI in the germline V gene. The length of the CDR3 is 9 residues.